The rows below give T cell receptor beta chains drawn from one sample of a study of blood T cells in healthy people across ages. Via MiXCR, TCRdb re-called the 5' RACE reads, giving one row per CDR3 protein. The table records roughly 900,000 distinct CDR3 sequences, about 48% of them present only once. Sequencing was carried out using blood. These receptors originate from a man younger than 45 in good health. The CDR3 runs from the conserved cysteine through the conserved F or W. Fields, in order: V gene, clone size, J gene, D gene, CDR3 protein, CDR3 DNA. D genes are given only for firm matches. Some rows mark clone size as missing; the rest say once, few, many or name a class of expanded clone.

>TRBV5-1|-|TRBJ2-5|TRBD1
CASSLETGQAQSRDF
TGCGCCAGCAGCTTAGAAACGGGACAGGCCCAATCCCGGGACTTC
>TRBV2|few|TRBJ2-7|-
CASIGQGRNEQYF
TGTGCCAGCATAGGGCAGGGTAGGAACGAGCAGTACTTC
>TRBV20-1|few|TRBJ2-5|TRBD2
CSARDPWTSGRETQYF
TGCAGTGCTAGAGATCCCTGGACTAGCGGGAGAGAGACCCAGTACTTC
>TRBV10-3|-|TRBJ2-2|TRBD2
CAISETGLAGANTGELFF
TGTGCCATCAGTGAAACGGGACTAGCGGGGGCGAACACCGGGGAGCTGTTTTTT
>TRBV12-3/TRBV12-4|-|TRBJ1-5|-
CASSPLAGNQPQHF
TGTGCCAGCAGTCCCCTGGCTGGCAATCAGCCCCAGCATTTT
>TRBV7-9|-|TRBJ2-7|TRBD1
CASTRTGGSDEQYF
TGTGCCAGCACCAGGACAGGGGGTTCCGACGAGCAGTACTTC
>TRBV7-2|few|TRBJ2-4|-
CASSIGWSKNIQYF
TGTGCCAGCAGCATCGGGTGGTCCAAAAACATTCAGTACTTC
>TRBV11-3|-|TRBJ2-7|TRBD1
CASSFTTGIFSYEQYF
TGTGCCAGCAGCTTTACGACAGGGATATTCTCCTACGAGCAGTACTTC
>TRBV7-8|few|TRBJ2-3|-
CASSTRIDTQYF
TGTGCCAGCAGCACGAGGATAGATACGCAGTATTTT
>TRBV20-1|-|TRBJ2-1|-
CSATREDRAYEQFF
TGCAGTGCTACCCGGGAGGACAGGGCCTATGAGCAGTTCTTC
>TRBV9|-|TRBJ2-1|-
CASSGDGNEQFF
TGTGCCAGCAGCGGGGACGGGAATGAGCAGTTCTTC
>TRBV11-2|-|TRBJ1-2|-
CASSLAPGSGANYGYTF
TGTGCCAGCAGCTTAGCCCCAGGGTCGGGCGCTAACTATGGCTACACCTTC
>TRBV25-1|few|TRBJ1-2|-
CATSQHRDDYGYTF
TGTGCCACCAGCCAACACAGGGATGACTATGGCTACACCTTC
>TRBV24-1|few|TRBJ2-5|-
CATSGPEETQYF
TGTGCCACCAGTGGTCCTGAAGAGACCCAGTACTTC
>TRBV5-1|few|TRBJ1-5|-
CASSLDGSDSQPQHF
TGCGCCAGCAGCTTGGACGGGTCGGATAGCCAGCCCCAGCATTTT
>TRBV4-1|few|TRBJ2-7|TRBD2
CASSQQSSGGPYEQYF
TGCGCCAGCAGCCAGCAATCTAGCGGGGGACCCTACGAGCAGTACTTC
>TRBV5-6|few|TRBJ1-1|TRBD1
CASSWGQLNTEAFF
TGTGCCAGCAGCTGGGGACAGTTGAACACTGAAGCTTTCTTT
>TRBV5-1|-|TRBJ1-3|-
CASSLGQDSGNTIYF
TGCGCCAGCAGCTTGGGACAGGACTCTGGAAACACCATATATTTT
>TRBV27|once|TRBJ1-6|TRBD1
CASRLTGTPPYNSPLHF
TGTGCCAGCAGACTGACAGGGACCCCTCCCTATAATTCACCCCTCCACTTT
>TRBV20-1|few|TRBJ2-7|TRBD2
CSARGSAGTSIYEQYF
TGCAGTGCTAGAGGTTCCGCCGGGACTAGCATCTACGAGCAGTACTTC
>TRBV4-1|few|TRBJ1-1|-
CASSQVPEGGMNTEAFF
TGCGCCAGCAGCCAAGTGCCCGAGGGGGGAATGAACACTGAAGCTTTCTTT
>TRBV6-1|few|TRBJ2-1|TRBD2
CASRGSGGPYNEQFF
TGTGCCAGCAGGGGAAGCGGGGGGCCGTACAATGAGCAGTTCTTC
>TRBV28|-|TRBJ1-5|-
CASSPAAGENQPQHF
TGTGCCAGCAGTCCGGCCGCGGGAGAGAATCAGCCCCAGCATTTT
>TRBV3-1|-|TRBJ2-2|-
CASSFVTGELFF
TGTGCCAGCAGCTTTGTCACCGGGGAGCTGTTTTTT
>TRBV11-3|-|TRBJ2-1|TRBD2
CASSPSSGGLNNEQFF
TGTGCCAGCAGCCCAAGTAGCGGGGGGCTCAACAATGAGCAGTTCTTC
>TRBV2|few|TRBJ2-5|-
CASSEDNGYQETQYF
TGTGCCAGCAGTGAAGATAATGGGTACCAAGAGACCCAGTACTTC
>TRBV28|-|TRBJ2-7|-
CASSPTGYTGSAQYEQYF
TGTGCCAGCAGCCCGACGGGATACACAGGGTCAGCCCAGTACGAGCAGTACTTC
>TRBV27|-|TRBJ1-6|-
CAGRRGWNSPLHF
TGTGCCGGCAGACGGGGGTGGAATTCACCCCTCCACTTT
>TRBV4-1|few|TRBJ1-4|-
CASSLQGSGLSEKLFF
TGCGCCAGCAGCCTTCAGGGGTCAGGGCTGAGTGAAAAACTGTTTTTT
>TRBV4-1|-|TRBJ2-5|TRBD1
CASSQVIRGRATQYF
TGCGCCAGCAGCCAAGTAATCAGGGGGCGAGCGACCCAGTACTTC